This TCR beta chain was sequenced during a study of regulatory T cells in long-lasting Graves disease. General observations from the study: Among samples with persistent disease, TRBV28, TRBJ1-2 and TRBJ2-5 were favored.

Points on this clonotype: The antigen is not known.

Time point reported: newly diagnosed GD, antithyroid drugs for less than 3 months. There was RNA extracted from PBMCs, and the TCR library was made from it. American Thyroid Association guidelines were used to diagnose Graves' disease. Researchers made TCR beta libraries by using iRepertoire HTBI primers and running Arm-PCR on CDR3 regions. Original processing notes: Identification yielded around 68 TRBV and 14 TRBJ segments across samples. TCRdb reanalysed the multiplex PCR reads using MiXCR and keeps one entry per CDR3 protein. Here the V and J calls rest on TCRdb's processing, not on the authors' analysis. The table lists 580,000 or so distinct CDR3 sequences, 15% to 20% of them singletons. The CDR3 spans 15 residues. Trimming stripped 7 bases from V and 5 bases from J, with 18 bases between. Germline V lookup: CDR1 LNHDA, CDR2 SQIVND (reference sequence). This sample was shared with a second study, whose subject was T cells in Graves' hyperthyroidism and ophthalmopathy.

The sequence came from a man between 18 and 35 years old with Graves disease. Sequences were derived from peripheral blood mononuclear cells (PBMCs), sampled at new diagnosis, from a patient treated with antithyroid drugs. The chain joins TRBV19 to TRBJ1-5; D is uncertain. CDR3 nucleotides: TGTGCCAGTATTGCGGTTGGGCTTGGCGATCAGCCCCAGCATTTT. It codes for CASIAVGLGDQPQHF.